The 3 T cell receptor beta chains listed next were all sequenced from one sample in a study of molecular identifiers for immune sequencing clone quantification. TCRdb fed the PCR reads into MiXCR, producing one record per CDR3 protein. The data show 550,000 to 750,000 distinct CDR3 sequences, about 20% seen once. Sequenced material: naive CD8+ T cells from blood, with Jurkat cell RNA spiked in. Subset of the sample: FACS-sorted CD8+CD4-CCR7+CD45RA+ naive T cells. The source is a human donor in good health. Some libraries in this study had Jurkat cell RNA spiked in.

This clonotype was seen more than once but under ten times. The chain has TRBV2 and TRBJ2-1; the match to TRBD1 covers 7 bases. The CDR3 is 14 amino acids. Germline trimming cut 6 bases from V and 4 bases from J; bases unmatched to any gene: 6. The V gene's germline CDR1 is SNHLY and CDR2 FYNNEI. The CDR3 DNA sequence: TGTGCCAGCAGAGACAGGGCTACTTACAATGAGCAGTTCTTC. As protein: CASRDRATYNEQFF.

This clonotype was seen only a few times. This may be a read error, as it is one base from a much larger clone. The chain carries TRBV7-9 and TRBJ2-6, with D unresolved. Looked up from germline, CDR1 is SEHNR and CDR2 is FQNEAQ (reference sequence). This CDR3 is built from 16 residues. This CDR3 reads CASSPRIPVEANVLSF. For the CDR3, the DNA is TGTGCCAGCAGCCCACGAATCCCAGTCGAGGCCAACGTCCTGTCTTTC.

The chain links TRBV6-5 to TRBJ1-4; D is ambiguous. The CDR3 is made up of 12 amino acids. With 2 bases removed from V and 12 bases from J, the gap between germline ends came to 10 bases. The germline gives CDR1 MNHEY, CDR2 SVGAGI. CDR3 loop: CASSYRVGELFF. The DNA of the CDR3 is TGTGCCAGCAGTTACAGGGTGGGAGAACTGTTTTTT.